This TCR beta chain was documented in a study of cytomegalovirus exposure and HLA in healthy donors. PCR used 60 Vbeta primers and 13 Jbeta primers. Profiled with immunoSEQ multiplex PCR; TCRdb holds only in-frame clones, not every one. The table lists some 200,000 clones, 62% of them singletons. Turning to this clone: Its antigen is not identified.

Unmatched junction bases numbered 10, after V lost 6 bases and J lost 3 bases. Germline values: CDR1 LGHNA, CDR2 YSLEER. The CDR3 has 17 residues. Whole-study results and caveats: About 87% or about 30% of the time was how often most TCR beta V segments were productive, according to an earlier analysis. Accurate HLA-A and HLA-B prediction from TCR beta sequences was reported for most subjects.

Sequencing used PBMCs. This sequence was found in a man aged 40-49 years in good health and CMV-seronegative. This rearrangement joins TRBV4-3 to TRBJ2-7; 14 nucleotides line up with TRBD2. The CDR3 bases are TGCGCCAGCAGTCGACTAGCGGGAGGGAGTGAGGGCTACGAGCAGTACTTC. It is translated as CASSRLAGGSEGYEQYF.